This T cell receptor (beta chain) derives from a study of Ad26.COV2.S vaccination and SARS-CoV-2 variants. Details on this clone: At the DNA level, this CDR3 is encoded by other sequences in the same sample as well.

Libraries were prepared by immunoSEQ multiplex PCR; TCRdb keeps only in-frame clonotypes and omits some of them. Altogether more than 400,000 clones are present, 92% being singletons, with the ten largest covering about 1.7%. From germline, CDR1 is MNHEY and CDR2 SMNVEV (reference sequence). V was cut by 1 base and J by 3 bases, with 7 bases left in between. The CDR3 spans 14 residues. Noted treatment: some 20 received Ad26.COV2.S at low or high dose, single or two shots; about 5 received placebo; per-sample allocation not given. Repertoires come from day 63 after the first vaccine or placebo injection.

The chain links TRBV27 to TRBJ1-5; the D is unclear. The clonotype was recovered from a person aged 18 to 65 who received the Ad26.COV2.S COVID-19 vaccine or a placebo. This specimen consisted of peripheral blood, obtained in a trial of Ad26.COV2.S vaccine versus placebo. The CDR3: CASSLLGPNQPQHF. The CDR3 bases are TGTGCCAGCAGTTTATTAGGACCCAATCAGCCCCAGCATTTT.